One sample yielded the 22 T cell receptor beta chains listed below, sequenced in a study of Graves' ophthalmopathy and Graves' hyperthyroidism. RNA transcripts served as template for amplifying TCR beta CDR3 sequences. Amplification began with first-round RT-PCR using HTBI primers, then second-round multiplex PCR was performed. Via MiXCR, TCRdb re-called the multiplex PCR reads, giving one row per CDR3 protein. Here the sample spans 450,000 to 600,000 distinct CDR3 sequences, about 35% being singletons. Input material: peripheral blood or thyroid tissue (not recorded which). Receptors originate from an adult man with Graves' hyperthyroidism.

This chain joins TRBV24-1 and TRBJ1-5, with 11 nucleotides matching TRBD1. This CDR3 has 16 residues. With 2 bases clipped from V and 5 bases from J, the junction kept 4 bases outside the gene matches. The germline V gene encodes CDR1 KGHDR and CDR2 SFDVKD. As DNA, the CDR3 is TGTGCCACCAGTGATTCCGGGACAGGGGGGGATCAGCCCCAGCATTTT. Protein: CATSDSGTGGDQPQHF.

This clonotype was seen only a few times. The chain has TRBV20-1 and TRBJ2-3; 9 bases match TRBD1. Germline lookup yields CDR1 DFQATT and CDR2 SNEGSKA (reference sequence). There are 13 residues in the CDR3. Germline trimming cut 5 bases from V and 5 bases from J; bases unmatched to any gene: 5. The CDR3 sequence: CSAPDRGEDTQYF. The CDR3 DNA reads TGCAGTGCTCCGGACAGGGGTGAAGATACGCAGTATTTT.

V is TRBV24-1 and J is TRBJ1-2, with a possible D match to TRBD1 (6 bases). This CDR3 comprises 13 residues. Germline CDR1 and CDR2: KGHDR and SFDVKD. The V and J ends lost 11 bases and 8 bases respectively, with 20 bases between them. CDR3 coding DNA: TGTGCCAGCTCACCACGGGCAGGGGACGGCTACACCTTC. The encoded protein is CASSPRAGDGYTF.

This clonotype has a count of ten or more. The DNA of the CDR3 is TGTGCCACCAGCAGAGATCCAGCATTCCAAGAGACCCAGTACTTC. The encoded protein is CATSRDPAFQETQYF. This rearrangement joins TRBV15 to TRBJ2-5, with D unclear. V was shortened by 0 bases and J by 1 base, with 9 bases between the two germline ends. The CDR3 is 15 residues long. Germline loops: CDR1 LNHNV, CDR2 YYDKDF (reference sequence).

The rearrangement joins TRBV2 to TRBJ1-1, with 7 bases identical to TRBD1. V shed 4 bases, J shed 1 base, and the junction held 24 bases outside the gene matches. The CDR3 spans 21 residues. Germline V gene lookup returns CDR1 SNHLY and CDR2 FYNNEI. The CDR3 DNA sequence: TGTGCCAGCAGTGCGGTTCGGGACTTAACAGGGGAGGAGGGTAGGAACACTGAAGCTTTCTTT. As protein: CASSAVRDLTGEEGRNTEAFF.

The count of this clonotype is one. The rearrangement links TRBV7-9 to TRBJ2-5; the D gene could be TRBD1 or TRBD2 (6 bases each). The CDR3 is 18 residues long. V dropped 6 bases and J dropped 2 bases, with 25 bases sitting between them. Germline loops: CDR1 SEHNR, CDR2 FQNEAQ (reference sequence). The CDR3 reads CASSWGQGLAGGQETQYF. CDR3 DNA sequence: TGTGCCAGCAGTTGGGGCCAGGGGTTGGCCGGGGGACAAGAGACCCAGTACTTC.

This chain uses TRBV13 with TRBJ1-2; unclear D gene. Germline V gives CDR1 PRHDT, CDR2 FYEKMQ (reference sequence). The CDR3 totals 15 residues. V was pared by 0 bases and J by 3 bases, with 11 bases between. The CDR3 nucleotides read TGTGCCAGCAGCTTAGGTACGGGGAGCGACTATGGCTACACCTTC. Encoded protein: CASSLGTGSDYGYTF.

Only a few counts were recorded for this clonotype. The V gene is TRBV29-1, the J gene TRBJ2-1, with 9 nucleotides matching TRBD2. CDR1 and CDR2 (germline): SQVTM, ANQGSEA. The J segment lost 2 bases and the V segment lost 0 bases, leaving 11 bases of the junction unmatched. This CDR3 region has 18 residues. The CDR3 is CSVEDLGLAGATYNEQFF. The CDR3 DNA reads TGCAGCGTTGAAGATCTGGGGTTAGCGGGAGCTACCTACAATGAGCAGTTCTTC.

This clonotype was detected many times. The chain links TRBV2 to TRBJ2-5; 11 bases fit TRBD2. The CDR3 loop spans 15 amino acids. Germline V gene lookup returns CDR1 SNHLY and CDR2 FYNNEI. V gave up 7 bases and J gave up 1 base; unmatched junction bases: 5. CDR3 amino acids: CASNSLAGGQETQYF. CDR3 DNA: TGTGCCAGCAACTCCCTAGCGGGGGGCCAAGAGACCCAGTACTTC. Complete variable domain (other parts from reference TRBV2 and TRBJ2-5): EPEVTQTPSHQVTQMGQEVILRCVPISNHLYFYWYRQILGQKVEFLVSFYNNEISEKSEIFDDQFSVERPDGSNFTLKIRSTKLEDSAMYFCASNSLAGGQETQYFGPGTRLLVL.

This clonotype has only one observation. The chain joins TRBV7-2 to TRBJ2-7; D unresolved. CDR3 length: 11 amino acids. V dropped 5 bases and J dropped 8 bases, with 10 bases sitting between them. CDR1 is SGHTA and CDR2 is FQGNSA in the germline V gene. CDR3 nucleotide sequence: TGTGCCAGCAGCGTAGACCCGCAGCAGTACTTC. It yields the protein CASSVDPQQYF.

The rearrangement joins TRBV5-1 to TRBJ1-1, with 7 bases lining up with TRBD1. CDR3 length equals 17 residues. V dropped 0 bases and J dropped 4; count of bases not matched to a gene: 12. The germline gives CDR1 SGHRS, CDR2 YFSETQ. This CDR3 is CASSLDAQGVGSTEAFF. The CDR3 coding sequence is TGCGCCAGCAGCTTGGATGCCCAGGGGGTGGGGAGCACTGAAGCTTTCTTT.

The rearrangement joins TRBV14 to TRBJ2-5; perhaps TRBD2 as D (6 bases). The J call could be wrong; TRBJ2-1 is a better fit for the DNA end. This CDR3 contains 17 residues. Per germline, CDR1 SGHDN and CDR2 FVKESK. The CDR3 region is CASSPRTGTYSYNEQFF. The CDR3 DNA sequence: TGTGCCAGCAGCCCGAGAACCGGGACTTACTCCTACAATGAGCAGTTCTTC.

The chain links TRBV10-3 to TRBJ1-2; the D gene is possibly TRBD1 (5 bases). Per the germline V gene, CDR1 is ENHRY and CDR2 is SYGVKD. The V end lost 10 bases, the J end lost 2 bases, and 14 bases lay between the germline ends. The CDR3 contains 13 residues. CDR3 amino acids: CATPLTENYGYTF. The DNA for the CDR3 is TGTGCCACGCCTTTGACAGAGAACTATGGCTACACCTTC.

V usage is TRBV10-3 and J usage is TRBJ1-2; 10 bases map to TRBD1. V lost 3 bases, J lost 2 bases, and 3 bases stayed unmatched. Germline CDR1 is ENHRY and CDR2 is SYGVKD. There are 15 residues in the CDR3. CDR3 loop: CAISDRQGANYGYTF. CDR3 DNA: TGTGCCATCAGTGACAGACAGGGGGCGAACTATGGCTACACCTTC.

This clonotype was counted only a few times. J is TRBJ2-2 and V is TRBV4-2; a weak D match, TRBD2 (5 bases). V was clipped by 1 base and J by 5 bases, with 17 bases between them. This CDR3 comprises 17 residues. Germline V CDR1 and CDR2: LGHNA, YNFKEQ. The CDR3 loop reads CASSQGGGGAETGELFF. The CDR3 DNA follows: TGTGCCAGCAGCCAAGGAGGAGGCGGAGCGGAAACCGGGGAGCTGTTTTTT.

This clonotype was recorded only once. The J gene is TRBJ1-1, the V gene TRBV4-1; 10 positions match TRBD1. The V and J ends lost 3 bases and 6 bases, in that order; junction bases with no gene match: 7. Per germline, CDR1 MGHRA and CDR2 YSYEKL. This CDR3 has 15 amino acids. Here the CDR3 DNA reads TGCGCCAGCAGCCAGGACGGGACAGGGGTATCTGAAGCTTTCTTT. The encoded protein is CASSQDGTGVSEAFF.

DNA for the CDR3: TGCAGTGCCGCTAGTGATATGGGGGCTAGCGGGGGGACCTACCGAGAGACCCAGTACTTC. This encodes CSAASDMGASGGTYRETQYF. The V call is TRBV20-1, the J call TRBJ2-5, with TRBD2 matching over 11 bases. Germline trimming cut 6 bases from V and 4 bases from J; bases unmatched to any gene: 25. CDR3 length equals 20 residues. Germline V gene data show CDR1 as DFQATT and CDR2 as SNEGSKA (reference sequence).

CDR3 nucleotide sequence: TGTGCCAGCAGCTACGTGGGTTCTGGCAATCAGCCCCAGTACTTC. The encoded protein is CASSYVGSGNQPQYF. The genes are TRBV2 and TRBJ2-5; no definite D call. The CDR3 extends over 15 amino acids. The ends were cut back, 6 bases at V and 9 bases at J, with 23 bases in the middle. In germline, CDR1 is SNHLY, CDR2 FYNNEI.

This clonotype was found a few times. The chain uses TRBV5-8 and TRBJ1-1; D ambiguous. The CDR3 contains 12 residues. V was trimmed by 5 bases and J by 2 bases, leaving 7 bases between them. The germline gives CDR1 SGHTS, CDR2 YDEGEE. CDR3 protein: CASRGFNTEAFF. CDR3 bases: TGTGCCAGCAGGGGATTTAACACTGAAGCTTTCTTT. The variable domain in full, completed from reference TRBV5-8 and TRBJ1-1, reads EAGVTQSPTHLIKTRGQQATLRCSPISGHTSVYWYQQALGLGLQFLLWYDEGEERNRGNFPPRFSGRQFPNYSSELNVNALELEDSALYLCASRGFNTEAFFGQGTRLTVV.

This clonotype came up once. This chain joins TRBV25-1 and TRBJ2-7; the D gene is possibly TRBD2 (5 bases). Gene TRBJ2-1 matches the end of the DNA better, so the J call may be wrong. This CDR3 is built from 13 residues. CDR1 is MGHDK, CDR2 SYGVNS, per germline. Here the CDR3 reads CASSPPSEDEQFF. CDR3 bases: TGTGCCAGCAGCCCTCCGTCGGAGGATGAGCAGTTCTTC.

This clonotype has a single count. The V gene is TRBV25-1, the J gene TRBJ1-6; 8 positions agree with TRBD1. Germline CDR1 is MGHDK and CDR2 is SYGVNS. The CDR3 is 17 residues long. After removal of 11 bases from V and 6 bases from J, the junction contained 18 bases not matched to a gene. The CDR3 spells CAWSVRQGISFNSPLHF. As DNA, the CDR3 is TGTGCCTGGAGTGTCCGACAGGGGATAAGCTTTAATTCACCCCTCCACTTT.

The chain combines TRBV10-2 with TRBJ2-5; TRBD2 aligns across 8 bases. Losses at the gene ends were 6 bases for V and 4 bases for J; bases not matched to a gene: 7. Germline V gene sequence: CDR1 WSHSY, CDR2 SAAADI. The CDR3 consists of 14 residues. The CDR3 DNA reads TGCGCCAGCAGAGACGGCGGGGGGAGAGAGACCCAGTACTTC. This encodes CASRDGGGRETQYF.